This T cell receptor (beta chain) was profiled in a study of T-cell reconstitution after alpha-beta-depleted transplantation in children. CDR1 is SGDLS, CDR2 YYNGEE, per germline. The CDR3 loop spans 12 amino acids. The V and J ends lost 3 bases and 7 bases respectively, with 7 bases between them. Unique molecular identifiers tagged the TCRbeta library. TCRdb processed the PCR reads anew with MiXCR; each CDR3 protein has one entry. Among 500,000 to 600,000 distinct CDR3 sequences listed, approximately 16% were seen once. This clonotype was counted between two and nine times. The origin of this receptor is a human donor who donated a stem cell graft to a child with acute lymphoblastic leukemia. The specimen comprised PBMCs from the stem cell graft donor, sampled from the stem cell graft. The V and J genes are TRBV9 and TRBJ2-2, with no clear D. In DNA form, the CDR3 reads TGTGCCAGCAGCGCCACGGGCGGGGAGCTGTTTTTT. Translated: CASSATGGELFF.